One sample yielded the 27 T cell receptor beta chains listed below, sequenced in a study of shared clonotypes between healthy human individuals. Using immunoSEQ multiplex PCR, the repertoire was profiled, and TCRdb retains in-frame clones only, with some absent. The table includes 2 million to 2.5 million clones, around 95% detected once. Sequenced material: naive CD4+ T cells sorted from blood. Subset reported: CD45RA+ positively selected. These receptors were collected from a young man in good health.

The CDR3 nucleotides read TGTGCCAGTAGTAAGAGGTTTGGGGACAGGAACACCGGGGAGCTGTTTTTT. It codes for CASSKRFGDRNTGELFF. This sequence joins TRBV19 and TRBJ2-2, with 7 bases fitting TRBD1. This CDR3 contains 17 residues. V trimming: 4 bases; J trimming: 1 base; junction bases outside the gene matches: 9. Per the germline V gene, CDR1 is LNHDA and CDR2 is SQIVND (reference sequence). Variable domain in full (rest from reference TRBV19 and TRBJ2-2): DGGITQSPKYLFRKEGQNVTLSCEQNLNHDAMYWYRQDPGQGLRLIYYSQIVNDFQKGDIAEGYSVSREKKESFPLTVTSAQKNPTAFYLCASSKRFGDRNTGELFFGEGSRLTVL.

The genes are TRBV7-9 and TRBJ1-5; the D gene is possibly TRBD1 (6 bases). The CDR3 spans 17 residues. The V and J ends lost 1 base and 0 bases respectively, with 13 bases between them. Germline CDR1 reads SEHNR; CDR2 reads FQNEAQ (reference sequence). CDR3 coding DNA: TGTGCCAGCAGCTTAGAGGGGGAAGGGAGTAGCAATCAGCCCCAGCATTTT. Its protein product is CASSLEGEGSSNQPQHF.

This clone was observed once. J is TRBJ2-3 and V is TRBV5-1; tentatively, D is TRBD1 (6 bases). This CDR3 is built from 15 residues. Germline loops: CDR1 SGHRS, CDR2 YFSETQ. Between the trimmed V and J ends, which lost 4 bases and 5 bases, there was a span of 17 bases. CDR3 in amino acids: CASSDYRARGDTQYF. CDR3 sequence (DNA): TGCGCCAGCAGCGACTACAGGGCCCGCGGAGATACGCAGTATTTT.

This clone was detected once. This chain connects TRBV10-3 to TRBJ1-2; the D gene is possibly TRBD1 (6 bases). V gave up 5 bases and J gave up 10 bases, with 26 bases separating them. The germline CDR1 and CDR2 sequences are ENHRY and SYGVKD. The CDR3 loop spans 16 amino acids. This CDR3 reads CAISQQGIDAYSSYTF. The CDR3 DNA reads TGTGCCATCAGTCAACAGGGAATAGATGCCTACTCTTCCTACACCTTC.

The chain has TRBV6-1 and TRBJ2-7; 8 nucleotides line up with TRBD1. CDR3 length: 15 amino acids. The V segment lost 6 bases and the J segment 0 bases; nucleotides outside the gene matches: 7. Germline V gene sequence: CDR1 MNHNS, CDR2 SASEGT. Written as DNA, the CDR3 is TGTGCCAGCAGCGAGGGACAGGTCATCTCCTACGAGCAGTACTTC. Protein: CASSEGQVISYEQYF.

The chain joins TRBV9 to TRBJ2-1, with TRBD2 matching over 10 bases. Looked up from germline, CDR1 is SGDLS and CDR2 is YYNGEE. CDR3 length equals 15 residues. Trimming removed 0 bases from V and 5 bases from J; junction bases left unmatched: 2. CDR3: CASSVVLAGNNEQFF. DNA of the CDR3: TGTGCCAGCAGCGTAGTACTAGCGGGGAACAATGAGCAGTTCTTC.

The chain links TRBV9 to TRBJ2-1; D ambiguous. The CDR3 contains 16 residues. Looked up from germline, CDR1 is SGDLS and CDR2 is YYNGEE. With 3 bases removed from V and 2 bases from J, the gap between germline ends came to 15 bases. DNA for the CDR3: TGTGCCAGCAGCGCCAACCTAGTGAACCCCTACAATGAGCAGTTCTTC. It is translated as CASSANLVNPYNEQFF.

The chain employs TRBV5-6 and TRBJ2-1, with TRBD2 identical over 14 bases. This CDR3 has 16 residues. Trimming cost V 2 bases and J 7 bases; bases outside gene matches: 5. From germline, CDR1 is SGHDT and CDR2 YYEEEE. The CDR3 loop reads CASSFPTSGGANEQFF. As DNA, the CDR3 is TGTGCCAGCAGCTTCCCGACTAGCGGGGGGGCTAATGAGCAGTTCTTC.

The chain uses TRBV7-2 and TRBJ2-2, with D perhaps TRBD2 (6 bases). The ends were cut back, 4 bases at V and 4 bases at J, with 7 bases in the middle. There are 13 residues in the CDR3. Germline V gene data show CDR1 as SGHTA and CDR2 as FQGNSA. DNA for the CDR3: TGTGCCAGCAGCTACGGGGGCACCGGGGAGCTGTTTTTT. Translation: CASSYGGTGELFF.

The chain combines TRBV19 with TRBJ1-5; no clear D gene. Trimming shortened V by 8 bases and J by 11 bases, and 19 bases separated the two germline ends. Germline CDR1 and CDR2: LNHDA and SQIVND (reference sequence). There are 13 residues in the CDR3. CDR3 in amino acids: CASVTVSGGAQHF. The CDR3 bases are TGTGCCAGTGTGACCGTTTCAGGTGGAGCCCAGCATTTT.

Notes on this clone: Other DNA variants within this sample encode the same CDR3. The chain couples TRBV6-1 to TRBJ2-7, with D hard to call. This CDR3 contains 11 residues. CDR1 MNHNS and CDR2 SASEGT come from the germline V gene. V was trimmed by 6 bases and J by 3 bases, leaving 6 bases between them. The CDR3 DNA is TGTGCCAGCAGGGGCGACTACGAGCAGTACTTC. Protein: CASRGDYEQYF.

The CDR3 DNA sequence: TGTGCCAGCAGCCCACAAACAGTCTATGGCTACACCTTC. As protein: CASSPQTVYGYTF. The rearrangement joins TRBV7-9 to TRBJ1-2, with D unresolved. The CDR3 contains 13 residues. CDR1 is SEHNR, CDR2 FQNEAQ, per germline (reference sequence). The germline V and J ends were trimmed by 5 bases and 4 bases, with 11 bases remaining between them.

V is TRBV7-9 and J is TRBJ2-3; D perhaps matches TRBD2 (5 bases). Per germline, CDR1 SEHNR and CDR2 FQNEAQ (reference sequence). Trimming removed 1 base from V and 2 bases from J, with 13 bases in between. The CDR3 length is 16 residues. CDR3: CASSLVTGSYTDTQYF. Here the CDR3 DNA reads TGTGCCAGCAGCTTAGTTACGGGGTCCTACACAGATACGCAGTATTTT.

The chain links TRBV18 to TRBJ1-3; no firm D call. CDR3 length equals 16 residues. Trimming left V 3 bases short and J 0 bases short, with 12 bases between. Germline lookup yields CDR1 KGHSH and CDR2 LQKENI. The CDR3 DNA sequence: TGTGCCAGCTCACCCGGCACGCGGGGCTCTGGAAACACCATATATTTT. Protein product: CASSPGTRGSGNTIYF.

The rearrangement joins TRBV7-2 to TRBJ2-7; TRBD2 aligns across 12 bases. This CDR3 is built from 14 residues. Germline V CDR1 and CDR2: SGHTA, FQGNSA. The junction had 2 bases not matched to a gene; V was cut back by 6 bases and J by 2 bases. The CDR3 protein is CASRLAGGPYEQYF. CDR3 coding DNA: TGTGCCAGCAGACTAGCGGGAGGCCCCTACGAGCAGTACTTC. The complete variable domain, with remaining parts taken from reference TRBV7-2 and TRBJ2-7, reads GAGVSQSPSNKVTEKGKDVELRCDPISGHTALYWYRQSLGQGLEFLIYFQGNSAPDKSGLPSDRFSAERTGGSVSTLTIQRTQQEDSAVYLCASRLAGGPYEQYFGPGTRLTVT.

This chain uses TRBV6-5 with TRBJ1-5; 7 positions match TRBD1. With V trimmed by 0 bases and J by 5 bases, 4 bases remained unmatched. Germline values: CDR1 MNHEY, CDR2 SVGAGI. This CDR3 is built from 15 residues. CDR3 sequence: CASSYSAQGDQPQHF. DNA for the CDR3: TGTGCCAGCAGTTACTCGGCTCAGGGGGATCAGCCCCAGCATTTT.

The chain uses TRBV18 and TRBJ2-3; a weak D match, TRBD2 (5 bases). The germline CDR1 and CDR2 sequences are KGHSH and LQKENI. The CDR3 runs to 16 residues. V gave up 2 bases and J gave up 4 bases, with 16 bases separating them. Here the CDR3 DNA reads TGTGCCAGCTCACCAAGAAAGAGCCGCGGGTCAGATACGCAGTATTTT. Its protein product is CASSPRKSRGSDTQYF.

The V gene is TRBV4-3, the J gene TRBJ2-1; D not resolved. This CDR3 region has 14 residues. CDR1 LGHNA and CDR2 YSLEER come from the germline V gene. The V end lost 0 bases, the J end lost 9 bases, and 12 bases lay between the germline ends. This chain's CDR3 is CASSQDGGWGEQFF. CDR3 in DNA: TGCGCCAGCAGCCAAGATGGTGGGTGGGGTGAGCAGTTCTTC.

The rearrangement links TRBV2 to TRBJ1-1; TRBD1 is a possible D gene (5 bases). The CDR3 spans 15 residues. CDR1 and CDR2 (germline): SNHLY, FYNNEI. V shed 6 bases and J shed 7 bases, with 21 bases lying between them. CDR3 loop: CASSSSLDSTLEAFF. The CDR3 nucleotides are TGTGCCAGCAGCTCCTCACTTGACAGTACCCTTGAAGCTTTCTTT. Supplemented by reference TRBV2 and TRBJ1-1, the full variable domain reads EPEVTQTPSHQVTQMGQEVILRCVPISNHLYFYWYRQILGQKVEFLVSFYNNEISEKSEIFDDQFSVERPDGSNFTLKIRSTKLEDSAMYFCASSSSLDSTLEAFFGQGTRLTVV.

The J gene is TRBJ2-5, the V gene TRBV10-3; 13 bases map to TRBD2. The CDR3 has 17 residues. Trimming removed 0 bases from V and 2 bases from J; junction bases left unmatched: 3. The germline V gene encodes CDR1 ENHRY and CDR2 SYGVKD. CDR3 amino acids: CAISESRLAGGQETQYF. CDR3 in DNA: TGTGCCATCAGTGAGTCGAGACTAGCGGGAGGTCAAGAGACCCAGTACTTC.

Notes on this clone: The same CDR3 can be traced to other DNA sequences in this sample. The V and J genes are TRBV30 and TRBJ1-1; D might be TRBD1 (5 bases). The CDR3 length is 11 residues. Germline CDR1 and CDR2: GTSNPN and SVGIG (reference sequence). The V gene lost 4 bases and the J gene lost 5 bases, with 8 bases spanning the gap. DNA for the CDR3: TGTGCCTGGACAGGGTTGACTGAAGCTTTCTTT. Translation: CAWTGLTEAFF. The full variable domain, with the rest looked up from reference TRBV30 and TRBJ1-1, is SQTIHQWPATLVQPVGSPLSLECTVEGTSNPNLYWYRQAAGRGLQLLFYSVGIGQISSEVPQNLSASRPQDRQFILSSKKLLLSDSGFYLCAWTGLTEAFFGQGTRLTVV.

The chain employs TRBV4-3 and TRBJ1-3; D call uncertain. CDR1 and CDR2 from the germline V gene are LGHNA and YSLEER. Trimming removed 0 bases from V and 0 bases from J, with 9 bases in between. There are 16 residues in the CDR3. This CDR3 is CASSQESSPSGNTIYF. The CDR3 DNA reads as TGCGCCAGCAGCCAAGAATCTTCCCCCTCTGGAAACACCATATATTTT.

In the case of this clone: Within the sample, other DNA sequences also encode this same CDR3. V is TRBV10-3 and J is TRBJ2-2; no firm D call. The CDR3 sequence is 16 residues long. Per the germline V gene, CDR1 is ENHRY and CDR2 is SYGVKD. Trimming stripped 0 bases from V and 0 bases from J, with 8 bases between. The CDR3 DNA follows: TGTGCCATCAGTGAGTCGATAGGAGCGAACACCGGGGAGCTGTTTTTT. Translation gives CAISESIGANTGELFF.

V gene TRBV18 combines with J gene TRBJ1-2; D unclear. Germline assignment: CDR1 KGHSH and CDR2 LQKENI. The V end was cut by 3 bases, the J end by 8 bases, with 7 bases between. The CDR3 sequence is 11 residues long. DNA for the CDR3: TGTGCCAGCTCACCGTCGAACGGCTACACCTTC. Its protein is CASSPSNGYTF.

This rearrangement joins TRBV10-2 to TRBJ2-7; D is unclear. From germline, CDR1 is WSHSY and CDR2 SAAADI. The CDR3 length is 16 residues. Trimming took 3 bases from V and 2 from J, leaving 17 bases between them. The DNA of the CDR3 is TGCGCCAGCAGTGATTGGCTGGGATCCTCCCCCTACGAGCAGTACTTC. Its translation: CASSDWLGSSPYEQYF.

The chain joins TRBV10-3 to TRBJ2-7; D is possibly TRBD1 (6 bases). In germline, CDR1 is ENHRY, CDR2 SYGVKD. This CDR3 is built from 14 residues. V was clipped by 10 bases and J by 5 bases, with 21 bases between them. DNA for the CDR3: TGTGCCAGCAGCCCCGGAAGGACAGCAAACGAGCAGTACTTC. Translation gives CASSPGRTANEQYF.

The V gene is TRBV4-1, the J gene TRBJ2-1, with a weak D call TRBD2 (5 bases). This CDR3 is built from 15 residues. V lost 1 base and J lost 4, with 11 bases in between. Germline V lookup: CDR1 MGHRA, CDR2 YSYEKL. The CDR3 bases are TGCGCCAGCAGCCAAGGCGGGCGCAAGTACAATGAGCAGTTCTTC. This sequence encodes CASSQGGRKYNEQFF.